Each of the 11 T cell receptor beta chains below was sequenced from the same sample in a study of shared clonotypes between healthy human individuals. Libraries were prepared by immunoSEQ multiplex PCR; TCRdb keeps only in-frame clonotypes and omits some of them. The sample lists some 1,100,000 clones; 78% were seen once. Material: memory CD4+ T cells from PBMCs. Specified subset: CD45RA-negative fraction. The receptors come from a young man in good health. Some clones in this sample may be carry-over from other donors' samples.

The genes are TRBV19 and TRBJ2-5; 9 nucleotides line up with TRBD1. Germline CDR1 and CDR2: LNHDA and SQIVND (reference sequence). The junction had 6 bases not matched to a gene; V was cut back by 2 bases and J by 5 bases. The CDR3 is 15 amino acids. CDR3 bases: TGTGCCAGTAGTATACGGGGACAGGGTCCGGAGACCCAGTACTTC. It encodes CASSIRGQGPETQYF.

The rearrangement links TRBV5-1 to TRBJ1-4, with 12 bases lining up with TRBD1. With V trimmed by 4 bases and J by 8 bases, 15 bases remained unmatched. CDR3 size: 18 residues. Germline values: CDR1 SGHRS, CDR2 YFSETQ. CDR3 in amino acids: CASSRSPGTGGAEEKLFF. The CDR3 region has the DNA TGCGCCAGCAGCCGATCGCCAGGGACAGGGGGCGCGGAGGAAAAACTGTTTTTT.

The gene calls are TRBV10-2 and TRBJ1-5, with TRBD1 as a possible D gene (6 bases). This CDR3 has 16 amino acids. Germline V CDR1 and CDR2: WSHSY, SAAADI. Trimming left V 9 bases short and J 4 bases short, with 22 bases between. CDR3 in amino acids: CASTNTTPQGNQPQHF. For the CDR3, the DNA is TGCGCCAGTACAAATACGACCCCACAGGGTAATCAGCCCCAGCATTTT.

CDR3 bases: TGCGCCAGCAGCCTTATCGTGGGGCCCGAAGAGACCCAGTACTTC. Encoded protein: CASSLIVGPEETQYF. The chain employs TRBV5-1 and TRBJ2-5; tentative D call: TRBD1 (5 bases). In germline, CDR1 is SGHRS, CDR2 YFSETQ. The ends were cut back, 4 bases at V and 3 bases at J, with 16 bases in the middle. CDR3 size: 15 residues.

This clone appeared once. V usage is TRBV29-1 and J usage is TRBJ1-2; D is unresolved. CDR3 length equals 14 residues. Germline CDR1 is SQVTM and CDR2 is ANQGSEA. The ends were cut back, 3 bases at V and 2 bases at J, with 13 bases in the middle. The chain's CDR3 is CSVDLSRRNYGYTF. The CDR3 nucleotides read TGCAGCGTTGATCTTTCTCGACGGAACTATGGCTACACCTTC.

This clone was picked up a small number of times. The chain employs TRBV5-1 and TRBJ2-2; 7 nucleotides match TRBD2. This CDR3 contains 15 residues. Germline trimming cut 3 bases from V and 5 bases from J; bases unmatched to any gene: 7. Germline V CDR1 and CDR2: SGHRS, YFSETQ. CDR3 sequence (DNA): TGCGCCAGCAGCTCGGCGGGAGATTATACCGGGGAGCTGTTTTTT. Protein: CASSSAGDYTGELFF.

This clone came up a few times. The rearrangement joins TRBV21-1 to TRBJ2-7; the table assigns TRBD1, which was not confirmed against the DNA. TRBV21-1 is listed as a pseudogene. CDR3 length: 14 amino acids. The CDR3, as DNA: TGTGCCAGCCAATGGGGACAGCCAGTCCACGAGCAGTACTTC. It translates to CASQWGQPVHEQYF.

This chain uses TRBV9 with TRBJ2-3, with 7 bases fitting TRBD2. CDR3 length: 16 residues. In germline, CDR1 is SGDLS, CDR2 YYNGEE. V shed 0 bases and J 0 bases; nucleotides not matched to a gene: 4. CDR3 protein: CASSVASGASTDTQYF. The CDR3 nucleotides read TGTGCCAGCAGCGTAGCCAGCGGGGCCAGCACAGATACGCAGTATTTT.

Ten or more counts support this clone. The chain carries TRBV4-2 and TRBJ2-1; weak D call: TRBD2 (6 bases). The CDR3 length is 14 residues. Trimming removed 1 base at V and 7 bases at J, with 11 bases between. Germline CDR1 and CDR2: LGHNA and YNFKEQ. The CDR3 sequence is CASSQGDRENEQFF. The CDR3 nucleotides read TGTGCCAGCAGCCAAGGGGACCGGGAGAATGAGCAGTTCTTC.

The chain recombines TRBV15 with TRBJ2-7, with D unclear. V shed 0 bases and J shed 7 bases, with 13 bases lying between them. CDR3 length: 14 residues. Germline V lookup: CDR1 LNHNV, CDR2 YYDKDF (reference sequence). The CDR3 DNA reads as TGTGCCACCAGCAGAGATAAGGACCGTGGGGAGCAGTACTTC. Translated, it gives CATSRDKDRGEQYF.

The chain has TRBV5-1 and TRBJ2-7; D might be TRBD1 (6 bases). The V gene lost 5 bases and the J gene lost 6 bases, with 15 bases spanning the gap. Germline-derived CDR1 and CDR2 are SGHRS and YFSETQ. The CDR3 runs 13 residues. The CDR3 bases are TGCGCCAGCAGACAAAATACAGGGTCCGAGCAGTACTTC. The encoded protein is CASRQNTGSEQYF.